The rows below give T cell receptor beta chains drawn from one sample of a study of blood T cell repertoires in COVID-19. Sequencing was performed with immunoSEQ multiplex PCR; in TCRdb, only in-frame clones are kept and a portion is missing. Of a few hundred thousand clones detected, around 83% appear once; the ten largest clones hold about 4.8%. What was sequenced was PBMCs or T cells enriched from blood (not recorded which). These TCRs come from a woman aged 45-65 years who had recovered from COVID-19. Each CDR3 is given with its conserved first and last residue. A D gene is named only where the DNA matches it firmly. Expanded clones are given a class, and other clones once, few, many or no size at all.

V: TRBV9; J: TRBJ1-1; size: -; D: -; DNA: TGTGCCAGCAGCGTAGGCGGGACGTGGGTTCAGTTT; CDR3: CASSVGGTWVQF
V: TRBV19; J: TRBJ1-2; size: -; D: -; DNA: TGTGCCAGTAGTATAGGACAGGCTAACAATGGCTACACCTTC; CDR3: CASSIGQANNGYTF
V: TRBV3-1/TRBV3-2; J: TRBJ2-1; size: once; D: TRBD1; DNA: TGTGCCAGCAGCCGGGGACAGGGGGCGGCGGATGAGCAGTTCTTC; CDR3: CASSRGQGAADEQFF
V: TRBV24-1; J: TRBJ2-1; size: -; D: TRBD2; DNA: TGTGCCACCAGTGAGACCGGGGGGAGCTCCTACAATGAGCAGTTCTTC; CDR3: CATSETGGSSYNEQFF
V: TRBV6-4; J: TRBJ1-2; size: -; D: -; DNA: TGTGCCAGCAGTGACCCCCCAAGGGGGAACTATGGCTACACCTTC; CDR3: CASSDPPRGNYGYTF
V: TRBV30; J: TRBJ2-5; size: -; D: -; DNA: TGTGCCTGGAGTCAAAGGGGCAGACAAGAGACCCAGTACTTC; CDR3: CAWSQRGRQETQYF
V: TRBV6-5; J: TRBJ2-1; size: once; D: TRBD2; DNA: TGTGCCAGCAGTACTAGCGGGAATAATGAGCAGTTCTTC; CDR3: CASSTSGNNEQFF
V: TRBV6-4; J: TRBJ1-2; size: few; D: TRBD1; DNA: TGTGCCAGCAGTCCAAAAAACACCCTGACAGGGGCTGGCTACACCTTC; CDR3: CASSPKNTLTGAGYTF
V: TRBV7-2; J: TRBJ2-1; size: -; D: TRBD2; DNA: TGTGCCAGCAGCATAAGCGGGAGCTCCTACAATGAGCAGTTCTTC; CDR3: CASSISGSSYNEQFF
V: TRBV27; J: TRBJ2-7; size: -; D: TRBD2; DNA: TGTGCCAGCAGTTTATTAGGCCTAGCGGACTCCTCCTACGAGCAGTACTTC; CDR3: CASSLLGLADSSYEQYF
V: TRBV2; J: TRBJ1-2; size: -; D: TRBD1; DNA: TGTGCCAGCAATATTGGACAGGGCTATGGCTACACCTTC; CDR3: CASNIGQGYGYTF
V: TRBV5-6; J: TRBJ1-1; size: -; D: -; DNA: TGTGCCAGCAGCTTGGACCGGGTTCGCGGGGGCCAGGAGACTGAAGCTTTCTTT; CDR3: CASSLDRVRGGQETEAFF
V: TRBV5-5; J: TRBJ1-1; size: few; D: -; DNA: TGTGCCAGCAGCTCCTGGGCCGTTGGCACTGAAGCTTTCTTT; CDR3: CASSSWAVGTEAFF
V: TRBV5-6; J: TRBJ2-1; size: -; D: TRBD2; DNA: TGTGCCAGCAGCTTCCGAACTAGCGGGGCCCACAATGAGCAGTTCTTC; CDR3: CASSFRTSGAHNEQFF
V: TRBV7-2; J: TRBJ1-1; size: -; D: -; DNA: TGTGCCAGCAGCTTTGAGAGTCGGGCTGAAGCTTTCTTT; CDR3: CASSFESRAEAFF
V: TRBV2; J: TRBJ1-2; size: -; D: -; DNA: TGTGCCAGCAGTGTCTTGGGGGAGGGAGGCTACACCTTC; CDR3: CASSVLGEGGYTF
V: TRBV2; J: TRBJ1-1; size: -; D: TRBD1; DNA: TGTGCCAGAGCGACAGGGGGCGCTTGGGTGAACACTGAAGCTTTCTTT; CDR3: CARATGGAWVNTEAFF
V: TRBV7-8; J: TRBJ1-5; size: -; D: -; DNA: TGTGCCAGCAGCTCACGGGGGGCTCGGAATAGCAATCAGCCCCAGCATTTT; CDR3: CASSSRGARNSNQPQHF
V: TRBV5-1; J: TRBJ2-1; size: -; D: TRBD2; DNA: TGCGCCAGCAGCTTGCTAGCGGGGGTTGATGAGCAGTTCTTC; CDR3: CASSLLAGVDEQFF
V: TRBV28; J: TRBJ1-5; size: once; D: TRBD1; DNA: TGTGCCAGCAACCAGGGGGCTCAGCCCCAGCATTTT; CDR3: CASNQGAQPQHF
V: TRBV11-2; J: TRBJ2-7; size: -; D: -; DNA: TGTGCCAGCAGCCGACAGAGCTCCTACGAGCAGTACTTC; CDR3: CASSRQSSYEQYF
V: TRBV19; J: TRBJ1-2; size: -; D: -; DNA: TGTGCCGCCGAGGTGGCTGGGTATGGCTACACCTTC; CDR3: CAAEVAGYGYTF
V: TRBV29-1; J: TRBJ2-5; size: few; D: TRBD1; DNA: TGCAGCGCCGGGACAGGGATGGAGACCCAGTACTTC; CDR3: CSAGTGMETQYF
V: TRBV5-1; J: TRBJ2-2; size: -; D: -; DNA: TGCGCCAGCAGCTTGGACAGGGTTGGCACCGGGGAGCTGTTTTTT; CDR3: CASSLDRVGTGELFF
V: TRBV7-2; J: TRBJ1-1; size: -; D: -; DNA: TGTGCCAGCAGCCCCACAGGTCCTCCTATGAACACTGAAGCTTTCTTT; CDR3: CASSPTGPPMNTEAFF
V: TRBV25-1; J: TRBJ1-4; size: -; D: TRBD1; DNA: TGTGCCAGCAGTTACGGAAACAGGGGGCTGGGTAATGAAAAACTGTTTTTT; CDR3: CASSYGNRGLGNEKLFF
V: TRBV5-4; J: TRBJ1-2; size: -; D: -; DNA: TGTGCCAGCAGCTACCAATTTACCACCCCGGGGGGCTACACCTTC; CDR3: CASSYQFTTPGGYTF
V: TRBV24-1; J: TRBJ1-3; size: -; D: -; DNA: TGTGCCCCGGGCGGGCGCGGAGAGGGAAACACCATATATTTT; CDR3: CAPGGRGEGNTIYF
V: TRBV3-1/TRBV3-2; J: TRBJ1-1; size: few; D: TRBD1; DNA: TGTGCCAGCAGCCCCGGGACAGTGAACACTGAAGCTTTCTTT; CDR3: CASSPGTVNTEAFF
V: TRBV30; J: TRBJ1-1; size: -; D: TRBD1; DNA: TGTGCCTGGAGTAGGGGACAGGGAACCACTGAAGCTTTCTTT; CDR3: CAWSRGQGTTEAFF
V: TRBV9; J: TRBJ2-3; size: -; D: TRBD1; DNA: TGTGCCAGCAGCGACCGGGACAGGGTGGCAGATACGCAGTATTTT; CDR3: CASSDRDRVADTQYF
V: TRBV11-3; J: TRBJ2-5; size: -; D: TRBD2; DNA: TGTGCCAGCAGCTTAGATTGGACGGGGGGTGAAGAGACCCAGTACTTC; CDR3: CASSLDWTGGEETQYF
V: TRBV9; J: TRBJ2-1; size: -; D: -; DNA: TGTGCCAGCAGCGTAACTCCCTATGAGCAGTTCTTC; CDR3: CASSVTPYEQFF
V: TRBV5-1; J: TRBJ2-7; size: -; D: TRBD1; DNA: TGCGCCAGCAGACAACAGGGGTCGACCTACGAGCAGTACTTC; CDR3: CASRQQGSTYEQYF
V: TRBV2; J: TRBJ1-4; size: -; D: TRBD1; DNA: TGTGCCAGCAGTTATGACAGGGCCGGGGCTAATGAAAAACTGTTTTTT; CDR3: CASSYDRAGANEKLFF
V: TRBV5-5; J: TRBJ2-6; size: few; D: -; DNA: TGTGCCAGCAGCTTGGATCTGGACAATACTGGGGCCAACGTCCTGACTTTC; CDR3: CASSLDLDNTGANVLTF
V: TRBV9; J: TRBJ2-3; size: -; D: TRBD2; DNA: TGTGCCAGCAGTCTTCTAGCGGGGGGGGCAGATACGCAGTATTTT; CDR3: CASSLLAGGADTQYF
V: TRBV18; J: TRBJ2-3; size: few; D: TRBD1; DNA: TGTGCCAGCTCACCACCTAGAACAGGGGGTAGGACAGATACGCAGTATTTT; CDR3: CASSPPRTGGRTDTQYF
V: TRBV19; J: TRBJ2-1; size: -; D: -; DNA: TGTGCCAGTAATTTAGGGGGTTACAATGAGCAGTTCTTC; CDR3: CASNLGGYNEQFF
V: TRBV2; J: TRBJ2-7; size: few; D: -; DNA: TGTGCCAGCAGGGCCAAAGACGAGCAGTACTTC; CDR3: CASRAKDEQYF
V: TRBV19; J: TRBJ1-1; size: once; D: TRBD1; DNA: TGTGCCAGTACCGGACAGGCGGGGTTTGGCACTGAAGCTTTCTTT; CDR3: CASTGQAGFGTEAFF
V: TRBV11-2; J: TRBJ1-6; size: -; D: -; DNA: TGTGCCAGCAGCTTAAGTGCAGGGGTGAATTCACCCCTCCACTTT; CDR3: CASSLSAGVNSPLHF
V: TRBV4-1; J: TRBJ2-5; size: -; D: TRBD1; DNA: TGCGCCAGCAGCCAATCCGGGCAGGGGGAACAAGAGACCCAGTACTTC; CDR3: CASSQSGQGEQETQYF
V: TRBV6-5; J: TRBJ1-2; size: few; D: TRBD1; DNA: TGTGCCAGCAGTCGACAGGGATATGGCTACACCTTC; CDR3: CASSRQGYGYTF
V: TRBV15; J: TRBJ1-4; size: -; D: -; DNA: TGTGCCACCAGCCGGTGGGCAGGCAATGAAAAACTGTTTTTT; CDR3: CATSRWAGNEKLFF
V: TRBV4-2; J: TRBJ2-7; size: -; D: -; DNA: TGTGCCAGCAGCCAAGAAAGGGTTAGCGGCCCCTACGAGCAGTACTTC; CDR3: CASSQERVSGPYEQYF
V: TRBV7-9; J: TRBJ1-5; size: -; D: -; DNA: TGTGCCAGCAGCTTAGGGGGCGGCCAGCCCCAGCATTTT; CDR3: CASSLGGGQPQHF